The 20 T cell receptor beta chains given below trace back to one sample, sequenced in a study of CD8+CD57+ T cells in acquired aplastic anemia (dated by TCRdb to the late 2010s). Expansion of CD8+CD57+ cells had been shown by flow cytometry in the patients chosen for sequencing. Instrument used: Illumina HiSeq 2000. Profiling of TCR beta VDJ combinations and CDR3 sequences used genomic DNA as the template. TCRdb cleaned the public reads at Q25 with fastp, built clones with MiXCR and kept in-frame beta chains. Rows with one shared CDR3 protein collapse into an entry with the most common genes and DNA. In this sample the table shows around 120,000 distinct CDR3 sequences, approximately 41% of which occur a single time. Of the sample, over 2% falls within the top ten clones. Input material: sorted CD4+, CD8+, or CD8+CD57+ T cells (not recorded which) from PBMCs. All receptors derive from a human donor with aplastic anemia.

Comments on this clonotype: A much larger clone lies a single base off, so this may be a read error. V is TRBV7-8 and J is TRBJ1-5; no clear D. Germline CDR1 and CDR2: SGHVS and FQNEAQ. This CDR3 region has 15 residues. The CDR3 DNA reads as TGTGCCAGCAGCTTAGCGTCGAGGAAAAATCGGCCCCAGCATTTT. It encodes CASSLASRKNRPQHF.

Many counts were recorded for this clonotype. The genes are TRBV5-1 and TRBJ2-3; D gene ambiguous. Germline V gives CDR1 SGHRS, CDR2 YFSETQ. This CDR3 is 15 amino acids long. The V and J ends lost 4 bases and 0 bases respectively, with 12 bases between them. The CDR3, as DNA: TGCGCCAGCAGCCATAGGACGGTTAGCACAGATACGCAGTATTTT. It yields the protein CASSHRTVSTDTQYF.

The table lists this clonotype with a few counts. This is likely a read error, given that the CDR3 carries no conserved phenylalanine or tryptophan at its end. The genes are TRBV20-1 and TRBJ2-5, with a weak D call TRBD2 (6 bases). Germline CDR1 is DFQATT and CDR2 is SNEGSKA (reference sequence). The CDR3 is 16 amino acids. V lost 3 bases and J 1 base, leaving 18 bases between the germline ends. CDR3 in DNA: TGCAGTGCTAGTGACCCGGAGGGGTGGTTCCAAGAGACCCAGTACCTC. This encodes CSASDPEGWFQETQYL.

The rearrangement uses TRBV7-8 and TRBJ2-1, with TRBD2 matching 8 bases. This CDR3 contains 17 residues. V shed 5 bases, J shed 0 bases, and the junction held 9 bases outside the gene matches. Germline V lookup: CDR1 SGHVS, CDR2 FQNEAQ. The CDR3 DNA reads as TGTGCCAGCAGCCTCGAATCCCGGGGGGGCTCCTACAATGAGCAGTTCTTC. Its protein product is CASSLESRGGSYNEQFF.

This rearrangement joins TRBV4-1 to TRBJ2-3; perhaps D is TRBD1 or TRBD2 (7 bases each). The CDR3 is 16 amino acids. The V end lost 1 base, the J end lost 0 bases, and 11 bases lay between the germline ends. In germline, CDR1 is MGHRA, CDR2 YSYEKL. The CDR3 sequence: CASSQVRGGSTDTQYF. The CDR3 region has the DNA TGCGCCAGCAGCCAAGTCAGGGGGGGGAGCACAGATACGCAGTATTTT.

This clonotype has ten or more counts. This rearrangement joins TRBV6-1 to TRBJ1-1; 10 nucleotides match TRBD1. V dropped 6 bases and J dropped 5; count of bases not matched to a gene: 6. The CDR3 covers 14 residues. The germline CDR1 and CDR2 sequences are MNHNS and SASEGT. This CDR3 is CASRRQGAMTEAFF. The CDR3 coding sequence is TGTGCCAGCAGACGACAGGGGGCAATGACTGAAGCTTTCTTT.

This clonotype was recorded at least ten times. J is TRBJ1-1 and V is TRBV4-1; 8 bases agree with TRBD1. CDR3 length: 14 residues. J gave up 6 bases and V 0 bases, and 3 bases lay outside the gene matches. Germline loops: CDR1 MGHRA, CDR2 YSYEKL. The CDR3 bases are TGCGCCAGCAGCCAAGATACAGGGGGGCCTGAAGCTTTCTTT. Translated: CASSQDTGGPEAFF.

This clonotype was picked up many times. The gene calls are TRBV20-1 and TRBJ2-7; D is uncertain. Trimming removed 0 bases at V and 7 bases at J, with 13 bases between. Germline V gene data show CDR1 as DFQATT and CDR2 as SNEGSKA (reference sequence). The length of the CDR3 is 13 residues. The CDR3 reads CSAREVHLGEQYF. DNA for the CDR3: TGCAGTGCTAGAGAAGTCCATCTTGGGGAGCAGTACTTC.

This clonotype has ten or more counts. The CDR3 DNA is TGTGCCAGTAGTCCCCTAGGGTATGGCTACACCTTC. Translating gives CASSPLGYGYTF. V gene TRBV19 combines with J gene TRBJ1-2; D not resolved. Germline V lookup: CDR1 LNHDA, CDR2 SQIVND (reference sequence). The CDR3 contains 12 residues. V lost 5 bases and J lost 5, with 9 bases in between.

This clonotype has at least ten counts. V and J are TRBV12-3 or TRBV12-4 and TRBJ1-2; D gene ambiguous. The CDR3 has 13 amino acids. The V and J ends lost 6 bases and 4 bases respectively, with 12 bases between them. Written as DNA, the CDR3 is TGTGCCAGCAGCCATGATCTCGGCTATGGCTACACCTTC. It yields the protein CASSHDLGYGYTF.

The J gene is TRBJ1-3, the V gene TRBV7-6; D is possibly TRBD1 (6 bases). CDR3 length equals 14 residues. V dropped 1 base and J dropped 4 bases, with 8 bases sitting between them. Germline loops: CDR1 SGHVS, CDR2 FNYEAQ. CDR3 amino acids: CASSLGGLGNTIYF. CDR3 DNA sequence: TGTGCCAGCAGCTTAGGGGGGCTAGGAAACACCATATATTTT.

The chain employs TRBV20-1 and TRBJ2-7; D unclear. Trimming removed 2 bases at V and 4 bases at J, with 12 bases between. Germline values: CDR1 DFQATT, CDR2 SNEGSKA (reference sequence). The CDR3 has 13 residues. The CDR3 DNA sequence: TGCAGTGCTAGAAGTCACAACTCTTACGAGCAGTACTTC. It codes for CSARSHNSYEQYF.

This clonotype was seen many times. V usage is TRBV10-3 and J usage is TRBJ2-7, with no clear D. This CDR3 spans 11 amino acids. CDR1 and CDR2 (germline): ENHRY, SYGVKD. V lost 10 bases and J lost 6, with 13 bases in between. The CDR3 loop reads CATSLAGEQYV. The CDR3 bases are TGTGCCACTTCACTGGCTGGCGAGCAGTACGTC.

The V and J genes are TRBV2 and TRBJ2-7; D is unclear. This CDR3 has 12 residues. V gave up 7 bases and J gave up 6 bases, with 13 bases separating them. Germline loops: CDR1 SNHLY, CDR2 FYNNEI. The CDR3 DNA sequence: TGTGCCAGCACAGGTCGTGCTGGCGAGCAGTACTTC. Translated: CASTGRAGEQYF.

This clonotype was seen many times. CDR3 amino acids: CSAPGPNYGYTF. DNA of the CDR3: TGCAGTGCCCCCGGACCGAACTATGGCTACACCTTC. The rearrangement uses TRBV20-1 and TRBJ1-2; D unclear. This CDR3 contains 12 residues. V lost 6 bases and J lost 2, with 10 bases in between. From germline, CDR1 is DFQATT and CDR2 SNEGSKA (reference sequence).

This chain joins TRBV29-1 and TRBJ2-7; possibly TRBD1 for D (6 bases). The CDR3 is 12 residues long. CDR1 SQVTM and CDR2 ANQGSEA come from the germline V gene. The germline V and J ends were trimmed by 1 base and 4 bases, with 8 bases remaining between them. The DNA for the CDR3 is TGCAGCGTTGAAGGGACAGCATACGAGCAGTACTTC. Protein product: CSVEGTAYEQYF.

As for this clonotype: Sequence at one end of the junction differs from germline and may be a read error. The CDR3 nucleotides are TGTGCCAGCAGTGAATATAAGGGACCCTCGGAGACCCGGTACTTC. Amino acids: CASSEYKGPSETRYF. The gene calls are TRBV25-1 and TRBJ2-5; D possibly matches TRBD1 or TRBD2 (5 bases each). This CDR3 comprises 15 residues. CDR1 is MGHDK, CDR2 SYGVNS, per germline. Drawing the rest from reference TRBV25-1 and TRBJ2-5, the complete variable domain is EADIYQTPRYLVIGTGKKITLECSQTMGHDKMYWYQQDPGMELHLIHYSYGVNSTEKGDLSSESTVSRIRTEHFPLTLESARPSHTSQYLCASSEYKGPSETRYFGPGTRLLVL.

V and J are TRBV5-4 and TRBJ2-1; D remains ambiguous. The V gene's germline CDR1 is SGHNT and CDR2 YYREEE (reference sequence). This CDR3 has 13 residues. V lost 0 bases and J lost 6, with 7 bases in between. The CDR3 here is CASSLEGPNEQFF. The DNA for the CDR3 is TGTGCCAGCAGCTTGGAAGGGCCCAATGAGCAGTTCTTC.

Points on this clonotype: The CDR3 end shows no conserved phenylalanine or tryptophan, and so a read error is likely. The DNA is left out, because the CDR3 cannot be placed on it with certainty; the CDR3 is given as TCRdb lists it. The V call is TRBV2, the J call TRBJ1-6; the table assigns TRBD1, which was not confirmed against the DNA. The CDR3 is made up of 8 amino acids, end residues included. CDR1 SNHLY and CDR2 FYNNEI come from the germline V gene. The CDR3 sequence is CASSPLPA.

There are many counts of this clonotype. The chain carries TRBV20-1 and TRBJ2-2; 7 bases align to TRBD1. Germline CDR1 DFQATT, CDR2 SNEGSKA (reference sequence). Trimming at V came to 2 bases and at J to 4 bases, leaving 10 bases not matched to a gene. The CDR3 runs to 16 residues. The CDR3 sequence is CSARTPQGWGTGELFF. In DNA, the CDR3 is TGCAGTGCTAGAACACCACAGGGGTGGGGCACCGGGGAGCTGTTTTTT.